This T cell receptor beta chain was identified in a study of blood T cell repertoires in COVID-19. Study-level information: Material from acute and convalescent COVID-19 was sourced from the United States, Italy and Spain. The cDNA or gDNA used as material had been derived from T cells, B-cell-depleted T cells, or PBMCs.

Methods used by the authors: Amplification of reference gene primers provided the estimated nucleated cell counts. Profiling relied on immunoSEQ multiplex PCR, and the TCRdb table lists in-frame clones only, not all of them. The DNA gave D and trimming, while V, J and clone size come from that table. The data contain around 100,000 clones, approximately 92% of them singletons. V was clipped by 7 bases and J by 11 bases; unmatched bases: 9. Germline V gene lookup returns CDR1 MDHEN and CDR2 SYDVKM. The CDR3 is made up of 13 amino acids. V is TRBV28 and J is TRBJ1-4, with 8 bases matching TRBD1. Sequenced input: peripheral blood. The clonotype was recovered from a man in his fifties or sixties with active COVID-19. Here the CDR3 reads CASIRGPREKLFF. The CDR3 DNA follows: TGTGCCAGCATCAGGGGGCCCCGCGAGAAACTGTTTTTT. Drawing the rest from reference TRBV28 and TRBJ1-4, the complete variable domain is DVKVTQSSRYLVKRTGEKVFLECVQDMDHENMFWYRQDPGLGLRLIYFSYDVKMKEKGDIPEGYSVSREKKERFSLILESASTNQTSMYLCASIRGPREKLFFGSGTQLSVL.